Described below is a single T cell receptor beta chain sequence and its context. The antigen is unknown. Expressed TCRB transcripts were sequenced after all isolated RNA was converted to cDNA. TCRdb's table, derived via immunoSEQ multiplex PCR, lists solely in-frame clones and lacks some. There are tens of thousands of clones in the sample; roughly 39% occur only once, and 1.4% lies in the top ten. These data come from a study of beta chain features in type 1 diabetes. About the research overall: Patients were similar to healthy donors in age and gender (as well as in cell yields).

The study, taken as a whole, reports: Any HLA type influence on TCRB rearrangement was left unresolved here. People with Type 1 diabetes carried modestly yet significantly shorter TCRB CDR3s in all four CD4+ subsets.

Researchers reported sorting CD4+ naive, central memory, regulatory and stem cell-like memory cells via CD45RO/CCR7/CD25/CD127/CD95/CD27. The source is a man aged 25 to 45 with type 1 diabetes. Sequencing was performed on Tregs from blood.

The CDR3 protein is CASSEGGAGELFF. The DNA for the CDR3 is TGTGCCAGCAGCGAGGGAGGAGCCGGGGAGCTGTTTTTT. This chain uses TRBV9 with TRBJ2-2; D may be TRBD2 (6 bases). Germline V lookup: CDR1 SGDLS, CDR2 YYNGEE. V was cut by 3 bases and J by 6 bases, with 9 bases left in between. This CDR3 has 13 amino acids.